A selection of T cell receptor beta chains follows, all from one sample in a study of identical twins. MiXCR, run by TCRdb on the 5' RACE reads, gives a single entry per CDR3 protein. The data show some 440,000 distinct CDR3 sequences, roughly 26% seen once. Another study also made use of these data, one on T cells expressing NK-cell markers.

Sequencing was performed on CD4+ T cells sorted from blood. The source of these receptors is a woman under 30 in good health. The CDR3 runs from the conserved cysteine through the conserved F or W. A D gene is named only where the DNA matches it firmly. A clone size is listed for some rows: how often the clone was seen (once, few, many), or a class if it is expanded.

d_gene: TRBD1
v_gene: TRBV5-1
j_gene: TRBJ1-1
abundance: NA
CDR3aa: CASSLVAGGTTEAFF

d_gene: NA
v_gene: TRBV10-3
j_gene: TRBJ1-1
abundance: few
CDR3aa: CAISGQSRVNTEAFF

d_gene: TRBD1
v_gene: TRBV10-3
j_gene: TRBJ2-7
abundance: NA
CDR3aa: CAIGGQGVYEQYF

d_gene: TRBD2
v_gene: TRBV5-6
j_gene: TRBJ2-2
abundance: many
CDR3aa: CASTVTGGGTGELFF

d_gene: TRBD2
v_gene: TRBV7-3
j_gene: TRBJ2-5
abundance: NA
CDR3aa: CASRSPGLASETQYF

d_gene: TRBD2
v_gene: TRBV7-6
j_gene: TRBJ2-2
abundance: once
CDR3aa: CASSLVKLAGGYTGELFF

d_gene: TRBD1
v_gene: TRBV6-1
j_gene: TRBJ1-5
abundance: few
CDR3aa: CASRLRTGTQPQHF

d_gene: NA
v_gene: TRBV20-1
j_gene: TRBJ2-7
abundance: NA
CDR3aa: CSARVGGGTAEQYF

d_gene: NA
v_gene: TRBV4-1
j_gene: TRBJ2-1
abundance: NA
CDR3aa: CASSQAFSTNEQFF

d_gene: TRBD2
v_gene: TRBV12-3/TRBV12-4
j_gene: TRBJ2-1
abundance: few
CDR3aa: CASSLISGLAVTEQFF

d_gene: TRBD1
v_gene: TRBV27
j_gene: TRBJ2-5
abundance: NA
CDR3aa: CASSLSRTGAETQYF

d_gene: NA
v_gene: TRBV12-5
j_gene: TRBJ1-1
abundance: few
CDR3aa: CASGLVLRDTEAFF

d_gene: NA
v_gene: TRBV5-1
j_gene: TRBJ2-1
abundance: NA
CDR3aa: CASSLGERSYNEQFF

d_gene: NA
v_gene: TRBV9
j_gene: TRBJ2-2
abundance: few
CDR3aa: CASSVMAGTNTGELFF

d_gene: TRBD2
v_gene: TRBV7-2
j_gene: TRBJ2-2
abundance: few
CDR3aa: CASSDGGNGELFF

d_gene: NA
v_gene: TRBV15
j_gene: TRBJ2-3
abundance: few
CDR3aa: CATSRVIQDTQYF

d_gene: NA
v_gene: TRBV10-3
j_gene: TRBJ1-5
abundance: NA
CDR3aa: CAISESWGKAPQHF

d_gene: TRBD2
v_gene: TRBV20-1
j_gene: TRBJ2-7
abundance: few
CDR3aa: CSANGLDSYEQYF

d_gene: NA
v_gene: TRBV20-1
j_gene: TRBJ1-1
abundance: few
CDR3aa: CSARDDRRGTEAFF

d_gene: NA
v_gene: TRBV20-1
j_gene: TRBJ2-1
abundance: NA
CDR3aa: CSARPGAMGNEQFF

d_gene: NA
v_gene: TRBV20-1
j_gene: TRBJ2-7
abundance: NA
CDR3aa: CSARARGRQYF

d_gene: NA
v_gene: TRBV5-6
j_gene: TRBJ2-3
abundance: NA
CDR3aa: CASSLRESLDTQYF

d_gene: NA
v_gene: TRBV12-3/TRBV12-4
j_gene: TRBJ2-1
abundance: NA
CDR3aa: CASSFRSHEQFF

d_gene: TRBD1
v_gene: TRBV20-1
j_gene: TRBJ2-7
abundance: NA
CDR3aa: CSAGGQGVTYEQYF

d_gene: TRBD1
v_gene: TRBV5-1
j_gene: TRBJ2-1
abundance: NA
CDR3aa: CASSKDRGGDEQFF

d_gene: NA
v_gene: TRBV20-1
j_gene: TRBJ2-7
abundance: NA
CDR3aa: CSARESRSLYEQYF

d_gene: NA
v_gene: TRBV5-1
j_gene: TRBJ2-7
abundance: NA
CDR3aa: CASSPGRAGDEQYF